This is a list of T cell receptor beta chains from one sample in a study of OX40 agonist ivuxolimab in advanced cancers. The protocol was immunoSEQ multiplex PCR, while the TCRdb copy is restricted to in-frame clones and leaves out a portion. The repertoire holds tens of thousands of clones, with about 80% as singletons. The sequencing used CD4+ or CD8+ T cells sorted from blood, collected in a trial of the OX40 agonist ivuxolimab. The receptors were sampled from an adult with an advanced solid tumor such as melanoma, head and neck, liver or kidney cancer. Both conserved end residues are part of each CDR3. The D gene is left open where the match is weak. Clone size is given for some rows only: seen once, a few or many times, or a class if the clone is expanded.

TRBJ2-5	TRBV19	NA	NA	CASSSGAGSGETQYF	TGTGCCAGTAGTTCCGGGGCGGGGAGTGGGGAGACCCAGTACTTC
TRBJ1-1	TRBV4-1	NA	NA	CASSQDTRGVNTEAFF	TGCGCCAGCAGCCAAGATACGAGAGGGGTGAACACTGAAGCTTTCTTT
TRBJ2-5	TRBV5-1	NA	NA	CASSLGQIGETQYF	TGCGCCAGCAGCTTGGGCCAAATCGGGGAGACCCAGTACTTC
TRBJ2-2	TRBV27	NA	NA	CASSPDGFYGELFF	TGTGCCAGCAGTCCGGACGGATTCTACGGGGAGCTGTTTTTT
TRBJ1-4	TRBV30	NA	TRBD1	CAWGQGYEEKLFF	TGTGCCTGGGGACAGGGATATGAGGAAAAACTGTTTTTT
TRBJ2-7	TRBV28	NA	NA	CASRGLGLVYEQYF	TGTGCCAGCAGGGGACTGGGGCTTGTCTACGAGCAGTACTTC
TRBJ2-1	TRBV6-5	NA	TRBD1	CASSRPGQGFPQFF	TGTGCCAGCAGTCGACCGGGACAGGGTTTCCCCCAGTTCTTC
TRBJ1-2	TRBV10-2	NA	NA	CASRGFDGYTF	TGCGCCAGCAGGGGGTTCGATGGCTACACCTTC
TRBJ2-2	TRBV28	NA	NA	CASSFPGLYTGELFF	TGTGCCAGCAGTTTCCCAGGGCTATACACCGGGGAGCTGTTTTTT
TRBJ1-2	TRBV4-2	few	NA	CASSQFPPDFPGYTF	TGTGCCAGCAGCCAGTTCCCCCCAGATTTCCCTGGCTACACCTTC
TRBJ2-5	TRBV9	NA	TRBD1	CASSAGQGAGETQYF	TGTGCCAGCAGCGCCGGACAGGGGGCGGGAGAGACCCAGTACTTC
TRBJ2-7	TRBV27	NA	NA	CASSTRDGAYEQYF	TGTGCCAGCAGTACCCGGGACGGTGCCTACGAGCAGTACTTC
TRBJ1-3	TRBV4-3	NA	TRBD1	CASSRTGQGSGNTIYF	TGCGCCAGCAGCCGGACGGGACAGGGGTCGGGAAACACCATATATTTT
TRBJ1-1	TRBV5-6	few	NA	CASSWNRQKNTEAFF	TGTGCCAGCAGCTGGAATCGCCAGAAGAACACTGAAGCTTTCTTT
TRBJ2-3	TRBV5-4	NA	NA	CASTGGLSTDTQYF	TGTGCCAGCACCGGGGGCCTTAGCACAGATACGCAGTATTTT
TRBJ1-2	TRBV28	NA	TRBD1	CASGVQGADRRGYTF	TGTGCCTCCGGCGTACAGGGGGCAGATCGCCGGGGCTACACCTTC
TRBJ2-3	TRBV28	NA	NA	CASSLFAFPSTDTQYF	TGTGCCAGCAGTTTATTTGCGTTCCCTAGCACAGATACGCAGTATTTT
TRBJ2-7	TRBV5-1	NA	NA	CASSYGSSYEQYF	TGCGCCAGCAGCTATGGGTCCTCCTACGAGCAGTACTTC
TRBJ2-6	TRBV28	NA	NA	CAEGGPSGANVLTF	TGTGCGGAGGGGGGGCCGTCTGGGGCCAACGTCCTGACTTTC
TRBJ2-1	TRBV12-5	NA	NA	CASGLGSSYNEQFF	TGTGCTAGTGGTTTAGGAAGCTCCTACAATGAGCAGTTCTTC
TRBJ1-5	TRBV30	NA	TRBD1	CAWDGGTENQPQHF	TGTGCCTGGGACGGCGGGACAGAGAATCAGCCCCAGCATTTT
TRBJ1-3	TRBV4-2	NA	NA	CASSPLTGGFGNTIYF	TGTGCCAGCAGCCCCCTGACAGGAGGATTTGGAAACACCATATATTTT
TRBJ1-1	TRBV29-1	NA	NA	CSVDGLYGAFF	TGCAGCGTTGACGGACTTTACGGAGCTTTCTTT
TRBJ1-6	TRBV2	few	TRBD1	CASSFGTVQNNSPLHF	TGTGCCAGCAGTTTCGGGACAGTCCAAAATAATTCACCCCTCCACTTT